This T cell receptor beta chain was retrieved from a study of response to subunit inactivated influenza vaccine. This clonotype has a handful of counts. MiXCR, run by TCRdb on the RT-PCR reads, gives a single entry per CDR3 protein. The sample includes under 750,000 distinct CDR3 sequences, approximately 12% of them seen just once. V gave up 5 bases and J gave up 0 bases, with 14 bases separating them. Per germline, CDR1 SGHVS and CDR2 FNYEAQ. CDR3 length: 15 amino acids. This clonotype was sampled from a middle-aged man who received an inactivated influenza vaccine. The chain has TRBV7-6 and TRBJ2-7; D possibly corresponds to TRBD1 (5 bases). The sample in question was PBMCs from blood, obtained on the day of vaccination. CDR3 nucleotides: TGTGCCAGCAGCCCTTTAGGGGCCACCTCCTACGAGCAGTACTTC. Protein product: CASSPLGATSYEQYF.